This TCR beta chain was captured by sequencing in a study of somatic mutations in cytotoxic T cells in rheumatoid arthritis. Produced via immunoSEQ multiplex PCR; TCRdb's table is partial and in-frame only. The repertoire holds almost 8,500 clones, with around 75% as singletons. There are 15 residues in the CDR3. Germline values: CDR1 SGHRS, CDR2 YFSETQ. The V end lost 1 base, the J end lost 10 bases, and 18 bases lay between the germline ends. Sequencing used CD8+ T cells sorted from blood. The sequence derives from an adult with rheumatoid arthritis. This chain links TRBV5-1 with TRBJ1-5, with D unresolved. The CDR3 spells CASSLKFKGRDPQHF. The CDR3 DNA sequence: TGCGCCAGCAGCTTGAAGTTTAAAGGCCGGGATCCCCAGCATTTT.